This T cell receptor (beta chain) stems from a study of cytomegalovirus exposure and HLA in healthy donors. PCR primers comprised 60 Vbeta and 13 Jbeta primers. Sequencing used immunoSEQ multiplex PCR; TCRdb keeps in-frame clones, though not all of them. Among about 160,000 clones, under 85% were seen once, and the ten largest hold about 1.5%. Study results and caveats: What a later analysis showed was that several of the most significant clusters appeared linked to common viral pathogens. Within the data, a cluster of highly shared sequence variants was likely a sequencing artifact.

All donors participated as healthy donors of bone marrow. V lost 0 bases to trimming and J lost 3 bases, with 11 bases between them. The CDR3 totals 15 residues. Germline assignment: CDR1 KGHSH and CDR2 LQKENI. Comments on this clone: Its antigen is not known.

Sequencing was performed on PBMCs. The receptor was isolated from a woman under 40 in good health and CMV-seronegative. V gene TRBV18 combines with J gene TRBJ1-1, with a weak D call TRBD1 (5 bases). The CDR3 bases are TGTGCCAGCTCACCACCGTCAGGGTGGGACACTGAAGCTTTCTTT. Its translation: CASSPPSGWDTEAFF.